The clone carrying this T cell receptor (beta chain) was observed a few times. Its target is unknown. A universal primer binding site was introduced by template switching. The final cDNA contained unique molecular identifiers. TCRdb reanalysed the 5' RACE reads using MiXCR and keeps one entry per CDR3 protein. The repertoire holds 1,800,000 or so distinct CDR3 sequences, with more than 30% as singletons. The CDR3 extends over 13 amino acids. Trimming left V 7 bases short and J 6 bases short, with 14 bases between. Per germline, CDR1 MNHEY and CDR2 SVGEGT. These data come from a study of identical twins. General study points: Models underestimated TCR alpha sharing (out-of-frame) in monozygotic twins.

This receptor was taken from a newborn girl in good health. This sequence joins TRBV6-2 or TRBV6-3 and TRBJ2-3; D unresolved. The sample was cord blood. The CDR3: CASIGRPADTQYF. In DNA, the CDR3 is TGTGCCAGCATAGGCAGGCCAGCCGATACGCAGTATTTT.